Below are 26 T cell receptor beta chains sequenced from a single sample in a study of T cells expressing NK-cell markers (dated by TCRdb to the early 2020s). Libraries came from 5' RACE. Sequencing relied on an Illumina HiSeq 2000. TCRdb reprocessed the reads and lists each CDR3 protein sequence as a single entry, with no DNA. The sample table holds approximately 380,000 distinct CDR3 sequences. The ten largest clones capture roughly 5.2% of the sample. Sequences were obtained from blood T cells: a sorted CD56 or NKG2C T cell subset, CD4+ or CD8+ T cells, or bulk PBMC T cells (not recorded which). These receptors came from a man aged 18-70 years in good health.

The chain uses TRBV12-3 or TRBV12-4 and TRBJ1-1; TCRdb proposes TRBD1, but this gene call is untestable without DNA. CDR3 length: 17 residues. The CDR3 region is CASSLDLVRGGNTEAFF.

The chain has TRBV19 and TRBJ2-7. Germline CDR1 is LNHDA and CDR2 is SQIVND (reference sequence). This CDR3 spans 16 amino acids. CDR3 loop: CASSIKRRQSSYEQYF.

J is TRBJ2-7 and V is TRBV7-2; TCRdb gives TRBD1 as the D gene, but with no DNA this cannot be confirmed. CDR1 SGHTA and CDR2 FQGNSA come from the germline V gene. This CDR3 region has 14 residues. The CDR3 sequence is CASSFVGQYIEQYF.

This chain connects TRBV4-2 to TRBJ2-1; there is no DNA to check the TCRdb D call of TRBD2. The CDR3 length is 18 residues. Looked up from germline, CDR1 is LGHNA and CDR2 is YNFKEQ. CDR3 residues: CASSQRYGTSGGYNEQFF.

V is TRBV18 and J is TRBJ2-1; TCRdb gives TRBD1 as the D gene, but with no DNA this cannot be confirmed. Germline V lookup: CDR1 KGHSH, CDR2 LQKENI. The CDR3 is 17 amino acids. CDR3 region: CASSPRGTPSSYNEQFF.

V is TRBV3-1 and J is TRBJ2-4. The CDR3 consists of 14 residues. In germline, CDR1 is LGHDT, CDR2 YNNKEL (reference sequence). The CDR3 sequence: CASSQDRQLAIQYF.

The V and J genes are TRBV6-1 and TRBJ1-1; TCRdb's D call of TRBD1 is untestable without DNA. The CDR3 is 15 residues long. Germline loops: CDR1 MNHNS, CDR2 SASEGT. CDR3: CATYSGDARNTEAFF.

This chain uses TRBV7-2 with TRBJ2-3. The CDR3 runs to 12 residues. Germline loops: CDR1 SGHTA, CDR2 FQGNSA. CDR3 loop: CASSIDLNTQYF.

This rearrangement joins TRBV18 to TRBJ2-7; there is no DNA to check the TCRdb D call of TRBD1. This CDR3 contains 16 residues. Germline lookup yields CDR1 KGHSH and CDR2 LQKENI. The CDR3 region is CASSPLSQGPAYEQYF.

CDR3 loop: CASSGGTWSSYEQYF. V and J are TRBV5-1 and TRBJ2-7; TCRdb gives TRBD1 as the D gene, but with no DNA this cannot be confirmed. Germline-derived CDR1 and CDR2 are SGHRS and YFSETQ. The CDR3 loop spans 15 amino acids.

V usage is TRBV5-6 and J usage is TRBJ1-2. The CDR3 is 16 residues long. Germline lookup yields CDR1 SGHDT and CDR2 YYEEEE. CDR3 in amino acids: CASSSFGERGDYGYTF.

V usage is TRBV6-1 and J usage is TRBJ1-1. The CDR3 spans 13 residues. CDR1 is MNHNS, CDR2 SASEGT, per germline. The CDR3 reads CASSQGYRAGAFF.

V and J are TRBV28 and TRBJ2-3; TCRdb names TRBD1, which stays unverified in the absence of DNA. Germline values: CDR1 MDHEN, CDR2 SYDVKM. The CDR3 runs to 15 residues. The CDR3 loop is CASSNRAISTDTQYF.

V gene TRBV11-1 combines with J gene TRBJ2-3; with no DNA, the TCRdb D assignment of TRBD1 cannot be verified. This CDR3 has 14 residues. Germline lookup yields CDR1 SGHAT and CDR2 FQDESV (reference sequence). This chain's CDR3 is CASNSGLAADTQYF. The full variable domain, its missing parts supplied by reference TRBV11-1 and TRBJ2-3, is EAEVAQSPRYKITEKSQAVAFWCDPISGHATLYWYRQILGQGPELLVQFQDESVVDDSQLPKDRFSAERLKGVDSTLKIQPAELGDSAMYLCASNSGLAADTQYFGPGTRLTVL.

The gene calls are TRBV2 and TRBJ2-3; the TCRdb call, TRBD1, lacks DNA for checking. CDR3 size: 17 residues. Looked up from germline, CDR1 is SNHLY and CDR2 is FYNNEI. Here the CDR3 reads CASSRDRQGSFTDTQYF.

The chain is built from TRBV3-1 and TRBJ2-1. The CDR3 is 13 residues long. CDR1 and CDR2 (germline): LGHDT, YNNKEL (reference sequence). The CDR3 region is CASSRRSYNEQFF.

CDR3 sequence reads: CATSPTLTGQADTQYF. The chain combines TRBV15 with TRBJ2-3; as DNA is missing, the TRBD1 call by TCRdb cannot be tested. Per the germline V gene, CDR1 is LNHNV and CDR2 is YYDKDF (reference sequence). This CDR3 region has 16 residues. The whole variable domain, remainder taken from reference TRBV15 and TRBJ2-3, is DAMVIQNPRYQVTQFGKPVTLSCSQTLNHNVMYWYQQKSSQAPKLLFHYYDKDFNNEADTPDNFQSRRPNTSFCFLDIRSPGLGDTAMYLCATSPTLTGQADTQYFGPGTRLTVL.

This chain connects TRBV5-1 to TRBJ2-1. Germline CDR1 is SGHRS and CDR2 is YFSETQ. This CDR3 spans 13 amino acids. The CDR3 sequence is CASSFRTESEQFF.

The V call is TRBV4-1, the J call TRBJ2-5; TCRdb names TRBD2, which stays unverified in the absence of DNA. Looked up from germline, CDR1 is MGHRA and CDR2 is YSYEKL. This CDR3 comprises 16 residues. The CDR3 spells CASSQAETSGGETQYF.

The chain is built from TRBV11-2 and TRBJ2-1; no DNA is available, so the TRBD1 call from TCRdb remains unchecked. CDR1 is SGHAT, CDR2 FQNNGV, per germline. The CDR3 is 14 amino acids. The CDR3 reads CASSALAGASEQFF.

This chain links TRBV15 with TRBJ2-7. The CDR3 length is 16 residues. In germline, CDR1 is LNHNV, CDR2 YYDKDF (reference sequence). The chain's CDR3 is CATSIGRGAGRYEQYF.

The genes are TRBV5-4 and TRBJ1-5. Looked up from germline, CDR1 is SGHNT and CDR2 is YYREEE (reference sequence). CDR3 size: 13 residues. The CDR3 loop reads CASSDGLLGAQHF.

The chain uses TRBV6-5 and TRBJ2-7; the D call from TCRdb, TRBD1, cannot be confirmed without DNA. The CDR3 extends over 16 amino acids. The germline CDR1 and CDR2 sequences are MNHEY and SVGAGI. CDR3 sequence reads: CASSYSVSVRGYEQYF.

The gene calls are TRBV5-5 and TRBJ2-2. CDR1 and CDR2 (germline): SGHKS, YYEKEE (reference sequence). The CDR3 length is 15 residues. This CDR3 is CASSLAALTLGELFF.

The chain employs TRBV20-1 and TRBJ2-3; the D call of TRBD2 rests on TCRdb alone, since no DNA is present to check it. Germline loops: CDR1 DFQATT, CDR2 SNEGSKA (reference sequence). CDR3 length: 14 amino acids. CDR3 sequence reads: CSASLEGLADTQYF.

The chain employs TRBV20-1 and TRBJ2-5. The length of the CDR3 is 16 residues. Per the germline V gene, CDR1 is DFQATT and CDR2 is SNEGSKA (reference sequence). CDR3 in amino acids: CSAPPRLIGNKETQYF.